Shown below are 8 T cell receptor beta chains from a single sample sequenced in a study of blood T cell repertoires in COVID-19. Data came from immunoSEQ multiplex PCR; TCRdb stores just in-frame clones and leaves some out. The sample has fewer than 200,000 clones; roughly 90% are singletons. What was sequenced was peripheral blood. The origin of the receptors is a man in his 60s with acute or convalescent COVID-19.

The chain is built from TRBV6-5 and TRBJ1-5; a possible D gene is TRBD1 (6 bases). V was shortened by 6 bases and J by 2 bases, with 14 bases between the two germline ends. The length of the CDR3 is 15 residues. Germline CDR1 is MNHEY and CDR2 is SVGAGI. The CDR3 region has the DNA TGTGCCAGCAGGTACCAGGGGATGGGCAATCAGCCCCAGCATTTT. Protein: CASRYQGMGNQPQHF.

CDR3: CASSLMGSNEKLFF. The CDR3 DNA follows: TGTGCCAGCAGCTTAATGGGCAGTAATGAAAAACTGTTTTTT. The rearrangement joins TRBV7-9 to TRBJ1-4; D uncertain. Trimming cost V 2 bases and J 4 bases, with 8 bases left between them. The CDR3 spans 14 residues. Germline CDR1 SEHNR, CDR2 FQNEAQ (reference sequence).

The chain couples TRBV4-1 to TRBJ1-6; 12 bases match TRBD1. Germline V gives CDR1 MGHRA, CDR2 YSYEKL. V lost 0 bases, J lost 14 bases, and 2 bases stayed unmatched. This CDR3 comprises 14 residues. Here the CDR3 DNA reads TGCGCCAGCAGCCAAGACGGGACAGGGGGCACCCTCCACTTT. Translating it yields CASSQDGTGGTLHF.

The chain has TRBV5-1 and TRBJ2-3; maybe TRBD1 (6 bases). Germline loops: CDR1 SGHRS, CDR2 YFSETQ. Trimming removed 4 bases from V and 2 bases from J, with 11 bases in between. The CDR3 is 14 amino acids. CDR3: CASSATGTTDTQYF. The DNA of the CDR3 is TGCGCCAGCAGCGCCACAGGGACCACAGATACGCAGTATTTT.

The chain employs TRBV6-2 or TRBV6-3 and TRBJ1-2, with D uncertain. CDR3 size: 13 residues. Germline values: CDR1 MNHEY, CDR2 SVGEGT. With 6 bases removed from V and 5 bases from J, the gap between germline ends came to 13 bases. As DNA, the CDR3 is TGTGCCAGCAGCCTCGACCCGGGGTATGGCTACACCTTC. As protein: CASSLDPGYGYTF.

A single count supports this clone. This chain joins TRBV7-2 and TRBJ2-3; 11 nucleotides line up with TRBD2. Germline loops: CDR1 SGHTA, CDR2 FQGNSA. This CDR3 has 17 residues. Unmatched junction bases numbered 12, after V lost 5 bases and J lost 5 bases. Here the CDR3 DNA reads TGTGCCAGCAGCCCCCGGTGGATAGCGGGGGGGCAAGATACGCAGTATTTT. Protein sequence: CASSPRWIAGGQDTQYF.

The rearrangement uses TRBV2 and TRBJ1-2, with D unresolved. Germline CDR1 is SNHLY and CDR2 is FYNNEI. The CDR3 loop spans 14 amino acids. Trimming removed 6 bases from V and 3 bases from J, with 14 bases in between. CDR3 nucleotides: TGTGCCAGCAGCGGGCGGGCAGTGGACTATGGCTACACCTTC. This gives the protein CASSGRAVDYGYTF. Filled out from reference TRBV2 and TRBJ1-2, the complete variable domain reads EPEVTQTPSHQVTQMGQEVILRCVPISNHLYFYWYRQILGQKVEFLVSFYNNEISEKSEIFDDQFSVERPDGSNFTLKIRSTKLEDSAMYFCASSGRAVDYGYTFGSGTRLTVV.

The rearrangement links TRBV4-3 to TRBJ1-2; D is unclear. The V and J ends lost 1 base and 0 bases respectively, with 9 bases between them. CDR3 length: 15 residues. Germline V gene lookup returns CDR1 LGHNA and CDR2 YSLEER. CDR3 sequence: CASSQAGLANYGYTF. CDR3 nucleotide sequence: TGCGCCAGCAGCCAAGCGGGATTAGCTAACTATGGCTACACCTTC.